This T cell receptor beta chain was sequenced in a study of regulatory T cells in long-lasting Graves disease. CDR3 length: 16 amino acids. CDR1 is MNHEY, CDR2 SVGEGT, per germline. The J segment lost 2 bases and the V segment lost 5 bases, leaving 3 bases of the junction unmatched. In building TCR beta libraries, iRepertoire HTBI primers were used together with Arm-PCR of CDR3 regions. TCRdb processed the multiplex PCR reads anew with MiXCR; each CDR3 protein has one entry. Of hundreds of thousands of distinct CDR3 sequences listed, less than 20% are singletons. Described time point: newly diagnosed GD, antithyroid drugs for less than 3 months. From PBMCs, RNA was extracted and then used to make the TCR library. This sample also appeared in a second study, on T cells in Graves' hyperthyroidism and ophthalmopathy.

The J gene is TRBJ2-5, the V gene TRBV6-2 or TRBV6-3; TRBD2 matches at 15 bases. The TCR was taken from a woman aged 25-40 years with Graves disease. The sample was peripheral blood mononuclear cells (PBMCs), taken at new diagnosis, from a patient treated with antithyroid drugs. CDR3 DNA: TGTGCCAGCAGTCCTGGACTAGCGGGGGGGCAAGAGACCCAGTACTTC. Translation: CASSPGLAGGQETQYF.